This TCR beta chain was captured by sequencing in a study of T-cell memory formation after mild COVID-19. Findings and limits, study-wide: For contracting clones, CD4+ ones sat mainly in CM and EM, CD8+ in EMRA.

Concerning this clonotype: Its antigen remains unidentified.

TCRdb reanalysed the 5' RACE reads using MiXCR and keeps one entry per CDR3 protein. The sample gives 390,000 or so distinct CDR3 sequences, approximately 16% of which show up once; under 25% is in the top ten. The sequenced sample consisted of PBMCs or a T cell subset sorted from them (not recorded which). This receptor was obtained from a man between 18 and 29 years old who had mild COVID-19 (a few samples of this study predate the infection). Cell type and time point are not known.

In nucleotides, the CDR3 is TGTGCCACCTCACAGGCGCGGAATTCACCCCTCCACTTT. Amino acids: CATSQARNSPLHF. The J gene is TRBJ1-6, the V gene TRBV5-6, with D maybe TRBD1 (5 bases). Germline lookup yields CDR1 SGHDT and CDR2 YYEEEE. The V gene lost 9 bases and the J gene lost 7 bases, with 14 bases spanning the gap. The CDR3 sequence is 13 residues long.